The 31 T cell receptor beta chains below all came from one sample that was sequenced in a study of cytomegalovirus exposure and HLA in healthy donors. Researchers ran the PCR with 60 Vbeta and 13 Jbeta primers. Generated by immunoSEQ multiplex PCR, the TCRdb table keeps only in-frame clones and is missing some. This sample's clone table lists approximately 80,000 clones. The material sequenced was PBMCs. These receptors were taken from a man between 18 and 35 years old in good health and CMV-seropositive.

V usage is TRBV7-8 and J usage is TRBJ1-3, with 7 nucleotides matching TRBD1. The germline V gene encodes CDR1 SGHVS and CDR2 FQNEAQ. The CDR3 covers 17 residues. V lost 5 bases, J lost 2 bases, and 12 bases stayed unmatched. The CDR3 DNA sequence: TGTGCCAGCAGCCCCCAGCAGGGGGGCAGAGCTGGAAACACCATATATTTT. Translation gives CASSPQQGGRAGNTIYF. Combining the CDR3 with reference TRBV7-8 and TRBJ1-3 gives the whole variable domain GAGVSQSPRYKVAKRGQDVALRCDPISGHVSLFWYQQALGQGPEFLTYFQNEAQLDKSGLPSDRFFAERPEGSVSTLKIQRTQQEDSAVYLCASSPQQGGRAGNTIYFGEGSWLTVV.

The rearrangement joins TRBV30 to TRBJ1-5; no clear D. Germline values: CDR1 GTSNPN, CDR2 SVGIG (reference sequence). This CDR3 has 14 residues. The V gene lost 3 bases and the J gene lost 7 bases, with 16 bases spanning the gap. The CDR3 sequence: CAWSGGRAPQPQHF. The CDR3 coding sequence is TGTGCCTGGAGCGGCGGGAGGGCCCCCCAGCCCCAGCATTTT. The full variable domain, completed using reference TRBV30 and TRBJ1-5, is SQTIHQWPATLVQPVGSPLSLECTVEGTSNPNLYWYRQAAGRGLQLLFYSVGIGQISSEVPQNLSASRPQDRQFILSSKKLLLSDSGFYLCAWSGGRAPQPQHFGDGTRLSIL.

The chain combines TRBV6-5 with TRBJ2-7; TRBD1 matches at 7 bases. CDR3 size: 14 residues. In germline, CDR1 is MNHEY, CDR2 SVGAGI. V trimming: 6 bases; J trimming: 3 bases; junction bases outside the gene matches: 8. The CDR3 sequence is CASRLHRGDYEQYF. CDR3 nucleotides: TGTGCCAGCAGGCTACACAGGGGTGACTACGAGCAGTACTTC.

The genes are TRBV6-5 and TRBJ1-1; D remains ambiguous. Germline V gives CDR1 MNHEY, CDR2 SVGAGI. The CDR3 has 12 amino acids. V was shortened by 6 bases and J by 7 bases, with 12 bases between the two germline ends. CDR3 residues: CASRSSPGEAFF. CDR3 nucleotides: TGTGCCAGCAGGTCGTCTCCCGGTGAAGCTTTCTTT.

The CDR3 loop is CASSPPDSFLGYTF. The CDR3 nucleotides are TGTGCCAGCAGCCCTCCGGACAGTTTTCTTGGCTACACCTTC. The rearrangement joins TRBV9 to TRBJ1-2; a possible D gene is TRBD1 (6 bases). V was clipped by 4 bases and J by 7 bases, with 17 bases between them. CDR1 is SGDLS and CDR2 is YYNGEE in the germline V gene. The length of the CDR3 is 14 residues.

The V and J genes are TRBV29-1 and TRBJ2-1; 9 bases are shared with TRBD2. The germline V gene encodes CDR1 SQVTM and CDR2 ANQGSEA. Trimming cost V 5 bases and J 3 bases; bases outside gene matches: 5. The CDR3 covers 14 residues. CDR3 sequence reads: CSVTLAGHYNEQFF. DNA of the CDR3: TGCAGCGTTACCCTAGCGGGACACTACAATGAGCAGTTCTTC.

V is TRBV4-1 and J is TRBJ2-7, with TRBD1 as a possible D gene (5 bases). CDR3 length: 13 residues. Germline-derived CDR1 and CDR2 are MGHRA and YSYEKL. V lost 0 bases and J lost 3, with 6 bases in between. CDR3 sequence (DNA): TGCGCCAGCAGCCAAGACAGGGACTACGAGCAGTACTTC. This sequence encodes CASSQDRDYEQYF.

The chain employs TRBV5-6 and TRBJ1-1; D call uncertain. Trimming stripped 0 bases from V and 13 bases from J, with 13 bases between. CDR3 length equals 12 residues. CDR1 and CDR2 from the germline V gene are SGHDT and YYEEEE. CDR3 loop: CASSLATGESFF. The CDR3 DNA reads as TGTGCCAGCAGCTTGGCTACCGGGGAGAGTTTCTTT.

The chain carries TRBV13 and TRBJ2-7; 7 bases align to TRBD1. Trimming at V came to 5 bases and at J to 2 bases, leaving 9 bases not matched to a gene. This CDR3 has 15 residues. Germline assignment: CDR1 PRHDT and CDR2 FYEKMQ (reference sequence). The CDR3 DNA reads as TGTGCCAGCAGCACAAAACAGGGGTCTCCCTACGAGCAGTACTTC. This sequence encodes CASSTKQGSPYEQYF.

The V and J genes are TRBV7-2 and TRBJ2-7; 10 positions match TRBD1. The CDR3 is 15 amino acids. The germline V gene encodes CDR1 SGHTA and CDR2 FQGNSA. The junction had 6 bases not matched to a gene; V was cut back by 2 bases and J by 5 bases. The CDR3 sequence is CASSLPGQGRNEQYF. In DNA form, the CDR3 reads TGTGCCAGCAGCTTACCGGGACAGGGGAGGAACGAGCAGTACTTC. Supplemented by reference TRBV7-2 and TRBJ2-7, the full variable domain reads GAGVSQSPSNKVTEKGKDVELRCDPISGHTALYWYRQSLGQGLEFLIYFQGNSAPDKSGLPSDRFSAERTGGSVSTLTIQRTQQEDSAVYLCASSLPGQGRNEQYFGPGTRLTVT.

The chain has TRBV28 and TRBJ1-1; D is unclear. The CDR3 sequence is 12 residues long. Trimming shortened V by 3 bases and J by 7 bases, and 9 bases separated the two germline ends. Germline V CDR1 and CDR2: MDHEN, SYDVKM. The CDR3 DNA is TGTGCCAGCAGTTTGGTGACAAATGAAGCTTTCTTT. Amino acid sequence: CASSLVTNEAFF. Based on the CDR3 plus reference TRBV28 and TRBJ1-1, the full variable domain is DVKVTQSSRYLVKRTGEKVFLECVQDMDHENMFWYRQDPGLGLRLIYFSYDVKMKEKGDIPEGYSVSREKKERFSLILESASTNQTSMYLCASSLVTNEAFFGQGTRLTVV.

J is TRBJ1-1 and V is TRBV7-6; a possible D gene is TRBD1 (5 bases). This CDR3 spans 12 amino acids. Trimming removed 3 bases from V and 8 bases from J, with 10 bases in between. The germline V gene has CDR1 SGHVS and CDR2 FNYEAQ. CDR3 loop: CASSLRGYEAFF. The CDR3 region has the DNA TGTGCCAGCAGCTTGCGGGGCTACGAAGCTTTCTTT.

Remarks on this clone: One end of the junction does not line up with germline, which may come from a read error. The V gene is TRBV27, the J gene TRBJ1-2; 8 nucleotides align to TRBD1. The germline gives CDR1 MNHEY, CDR2 SMNVEV (reference sequence). The CDR3 contains 14 residues. CDR3 loop: CASSLRTGNSGYTF. For the CDR3, the DNA is TGTGCCAGCAGTCTAAGGACAGGGAACTCTGGCTACACCTTC.

The rearrangement joins TRBV7-3 to TRBJ2-3; D gene unclear. There are 15 residues in the CDR3. With 4 bases removed from V and 0 bases from J, the gap between germline ends came to 11 bases. Germline V CDR1 and CDR2: SGHTA, FQGTGA. The CDR3 coding sequence is TGTGCCAGCAGCTCCCTTGGCGGAAGCACAGATACGCAGTATTTT. Protein product: CASSSLGGSTDTQYF.

CDR3 residues: CASTRDSNYGYTF. DNA of the CDR3: TGTGCCAGCACTCGGGACAGCAACTATGGCTACACCTTC. The chain joins TRBV2 to TRBJ1-2, with 7 bases aligning to TRBD1. The CDR3 is 13 residues long. CDR1 and CDR2 (germline): SNHLY, FYNNEI. V shed 7 bases and J 2 bases; nucleotides not matched to a gene: 4.

This CDR3 is CASSLVYQKNTEAFF. The CDR3 DNA reads as TGCGCCAGCAGCTTGGTTTATCAGAAGAACACTGAAGCTTTCTTT. The genes are TRBV5-1 and TRBJ1-1; D is unclear. The CDR3 is made up of 15 amino acids. Germline-derived CDR1 and CDR2 are SGHRS and YFSETQ. The germline V and J ends were trimmed by 0 bases and 1 base, with 10 bases remaining between them.

The chain uses TRBV10-3 and TRBJ1-3, with unresolved D. V lost 3 bases and J 4 bases, leaving 10 bases between the germline ends. The CDR3 spans 14 residues. CDR1 and CDR2 from the germline V gene are ENHRY and SYGVKD. CDR3 nucleotides: TGTGCCATCAGTGACGACAAAAACGGAAACACCATATATTTT. Its translation is CAISDDKNGNTIYF.

The gene calls are TRBV30 and TRBJ2-7; 9 bases match TRBD1. Germline V lookup: CDR1 GTSNPN, CDR2 SVGIG (reference sequence). V lost 4 bases, J lost 6 bases, and 4 bases stayed unmatched. CDR3 size: 12 residues. The CDR3 loop is CAWMGTGLEQYF. CDR3 nucleotides: TGTGCCTGGATGGGGACAGGGCTCGAGCAGTACTTC.

J is TRBJ2-3 and V is TRBV7-2; 14 nucleotides match TRBD2. CDR3 length: 18 amino acids. Germline CDR1 reads SGHTA; CDR2 reads FQGNSA. V shed 5 bases, J shed 1 base, and the junction held 8 bases outside the gene matches. The CDR3 DNA reads TGTGCCAGCAGCCACGGGACTAGCGGGAGTTGGGGCACAGATACGCAGTATTTT. It translates to CASSHGTSGSWGTDTQYF.

CDR3 DNA: TGTGCCAGTAGTCGGGGTTTAGGCGAGCAGTACTTC. Protein: CASSRGLGEQYF. The chain employs TRBV19 and TRBJ2-7, with D possibly TRBD2 on 5 matching bases. The CDR3 is made up of 12 amino acids. Germline V CDR1 and CDR2: LNHDA, SQIVND (reference sequence). Trimming left V 5 bases short and J 6 bases short, with 11 bases between.

The gene calls are TRBV7-9 and TRBJ2-1; the D gene is possibly TRBD2 (6 bases). Trimming took 2 bases from V and 3 from J, leaving 11 bases between them. The CDR3 sequence is 15 residues long. Germline CDR1 SEHNR, CDR2 FQNEAQ (reference sequence). In nucleotides, the CDR3 is TGTGCCAGCAGCTTAAAGAGACTAGGCTACAATGAGCAGTTCTTC. Translating gives CASSLKRLGYNEQFF.

This chain connects TRBV2 to TRBJ2-7; D call uncertain. Germline values: CDR1 SNHLY, CDR2 FYNNEI. This CDR3 is built from 13 residues. V was cut by 3 bases and J by 0 bases, with 6 bases left in between. This CDR3 reads CASSETDSYEQYF. CDR3 sequence (DNA): TGTGCCAGCAGTGAGACTGACTCCTACGAGCAGTACTTC.

The CDR3, as DNA: TGTGCCAGCAGTCTCCCGGGACAGGGGCATGGCTACACCTTC. Translation gives CASSLPGQGHGYTF. The chain joins TRBV28 to TRBJ1-2, with 10 bases matching TRBD1. The CDR3 spans 14 residues. Germline assignment: CDR1 MDHEN and CDR2 SYDVKM. V dropped 5 bases and J dropped 6; count of bases not matched to a gene: 6.

This sequence joins TRBV20-1 and TRBJ2-7; D might be TRBD1 (5 bases). Trimming took 6 bases from V and 7 from J, leaving 13 bases between them. The germline V gene encodes CDR1 DFQATT and CDR2 SNEGSKA (reference sequence). The CDR3 runs 11 residues. In DNA form, the CDR3 reads TGCAGTGCCACCCCAGGGAAGGAGCAGTACTTC. Amino acid sequence: CSATPGKEQYF.

CDR3 nucleotides: TGTGCCAGCAGTGATATAGATGCGAACACCGGGGAGCTGTTTTTT. It is translated as CASSDIDANTGELFF. The chain uses TRBV2 and TRBJ2-2; D is unclear. The V end lost 3 bases, the J end lost 0 bases, and 8 bases lay between the germline ends. This CDR3 is 15 amino acids long. Germline loops: CDR1 SNHLY, CDR2 FYNNEI.

This chain joins TRBV14 and TRBJ2-3; D remains ambiguous. V lost 0 bases and J 6 bases, leaving 13 bases between the germline ends. This CDR3 region has 15 residues. Germline values: CDR1 SGHDN, CDR2 FVKESK. CDR3 DNA sequence: TGTGCCAGCAGCCAAGATCAAGCGCGATGGGATACGCAGTATTTT. It yields the protein CASSQDQARWDTQYF.

The genes are TRBV6-1 and TRBJ1-1; D is unresolved. Trimming removed 9 bases at V and 5 bases at J, with 19 bases between. The CDR3 is 14 residues long. Per the germline V gene, CDR1 is MNHNS and CDR2 is SASEGT. The CDR3 DNA reads as TGTGCCAGTACCCAACACCTGACTCGGACTGAAGCTTTCTTT. It is translated as CASTQHLTRTEAFF.

The rearrangement joins TRBV28 to TRBJ2-2, with 12 positions matching TRBD1. Trimming removed 5 bases from V and 5 bases from J; junction bases left unmatched: 6. Germline CDR1 reads MDHEN; CDR2 reads SYDVKM. The CDR3 loop spans 16 amino acids. The CDR3 region has the DNA TGTGCCAGCAGTCTTCCGGGACAGGGGGCGACCGGGGAGCTGTTTTTT. Its translation is CASSLPGQGATGELFF.

The V call is TRBV7-2, the J call TRBJ2-7, with D possibly being TRBD1 (6 bases). The CDR3 extends over 14 amino acids. The V end was cut by 1 base, the J end by 3 bases, with 10 bases between. Per germline, CDR1 SGHTA and CDR2 FQGNSA. The CDR3 sequence: CASSLGQAIYEQYF. The CDR3 DNA sequence: TGTGCCAGCAGCTTAGGACAGGCCATCTACGAGCAGTACTTC.

J is TRBJ1-5 and V is TRBV30, with 8 bases that match TRBD1. The CDR3 has 15 amino acids. The junction had 3 bases not matched to a gene; V was cut back by 1 base and J by 1 base. Per the germline V gene, CDR1 is GTSNPN and CDR2 is SVGIG (reference sequence). The CDR3 region is CAWSGTGLSNQPQHF. CDR3 nucleotide sequence: TGTGCCTGGAGTGGGACAGGGTTGAGCAATCAGCCCCAGCATTTT. The full variable domain, rest sourced from reference TRBV30 and TRBJ1-5, is SQTIHQWPATLVQPVGSPLSLECTVEGTSNPNLYWYRQAAGRGLQLLFYSVGIGQISSEVPQNLSASRPQDRQFILSSKKLLLSDSGFYLCAWSGTGLSNQPQHFGDGTRLSIL.

The genes are TRBV29-1 and TRBJ1-1, with D uncertain. The CDR3 loop spans 15 amino acids. V was clipped by 4 bases and J by 1 base, with 16 bases between them. CDR1 is SQVTM and CDR2 is ANQGSEA in the germline V gene. CDR3 loop: CSVAPGIRRNTEAFF. DNA of the CDR3: TGCAGCGTTGCTCCGGGGATCCGGCGGAACACTGAAGCTTTCTTT.